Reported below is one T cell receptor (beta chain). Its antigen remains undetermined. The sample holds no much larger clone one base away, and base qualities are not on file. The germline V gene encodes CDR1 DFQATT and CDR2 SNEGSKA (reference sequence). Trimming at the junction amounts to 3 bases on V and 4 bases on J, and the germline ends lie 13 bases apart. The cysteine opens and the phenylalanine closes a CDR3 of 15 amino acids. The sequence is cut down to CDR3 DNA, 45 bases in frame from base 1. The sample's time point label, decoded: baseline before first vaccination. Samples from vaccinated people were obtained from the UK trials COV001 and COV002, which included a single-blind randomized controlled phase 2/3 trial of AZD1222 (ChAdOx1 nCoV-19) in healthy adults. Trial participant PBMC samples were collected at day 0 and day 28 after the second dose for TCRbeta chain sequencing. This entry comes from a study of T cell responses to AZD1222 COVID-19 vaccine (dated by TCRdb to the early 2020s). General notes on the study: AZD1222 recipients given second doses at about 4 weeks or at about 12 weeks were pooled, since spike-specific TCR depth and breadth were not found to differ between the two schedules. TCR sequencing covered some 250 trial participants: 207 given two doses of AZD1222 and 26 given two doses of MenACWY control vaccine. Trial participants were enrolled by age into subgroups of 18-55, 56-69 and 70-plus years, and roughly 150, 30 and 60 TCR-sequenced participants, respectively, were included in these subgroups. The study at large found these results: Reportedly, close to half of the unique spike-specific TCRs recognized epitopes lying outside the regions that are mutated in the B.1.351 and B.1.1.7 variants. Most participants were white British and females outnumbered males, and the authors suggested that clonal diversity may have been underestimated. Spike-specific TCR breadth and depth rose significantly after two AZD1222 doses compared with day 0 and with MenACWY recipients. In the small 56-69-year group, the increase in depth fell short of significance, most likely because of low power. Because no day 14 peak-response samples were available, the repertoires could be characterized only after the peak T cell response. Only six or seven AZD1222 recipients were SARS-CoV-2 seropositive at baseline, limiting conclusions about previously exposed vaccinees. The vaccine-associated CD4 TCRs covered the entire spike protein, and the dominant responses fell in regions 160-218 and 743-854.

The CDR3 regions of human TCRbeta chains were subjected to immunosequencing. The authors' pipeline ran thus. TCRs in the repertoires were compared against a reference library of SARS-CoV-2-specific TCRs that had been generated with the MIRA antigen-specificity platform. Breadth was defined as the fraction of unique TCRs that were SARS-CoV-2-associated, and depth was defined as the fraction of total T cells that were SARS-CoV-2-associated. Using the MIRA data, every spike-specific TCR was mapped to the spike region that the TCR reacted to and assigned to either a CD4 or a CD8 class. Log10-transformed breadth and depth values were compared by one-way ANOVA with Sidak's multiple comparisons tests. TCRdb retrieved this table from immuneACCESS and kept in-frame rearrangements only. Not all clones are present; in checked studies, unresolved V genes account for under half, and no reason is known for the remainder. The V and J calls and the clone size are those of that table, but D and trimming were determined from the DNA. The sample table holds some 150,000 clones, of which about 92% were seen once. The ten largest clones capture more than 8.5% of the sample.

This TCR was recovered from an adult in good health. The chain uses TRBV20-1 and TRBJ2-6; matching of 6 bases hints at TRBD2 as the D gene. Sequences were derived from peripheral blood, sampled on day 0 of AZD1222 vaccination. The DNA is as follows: TGCAGTGCTAGTCTACTAGCAGCGGGGGCCAACGTCCTGACTTTC. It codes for CSASLLAAGANVLTF.